This entry lists 24 T cell receptor beta chains sequenced from one sample in a study of blood T cell repertoires in COVID-19. The method was immunoSEQ multiplex PCR; TCRdb's version includes in-frame clones alone and lacks a portion of them. The repertoire holds 250,000 or so clones, with roughly 85% as singletons. Sample: PBMCs or T cells enriched from blood (not recorded which). The receptor set was obtained from a woman between 45 and 60 years old who had been exposed to COVID-19.

The chain combines TRBV20-1 with TRBJ2-1; 7 nucleotides line up with TRBD1. J gave up 4 bases and V 3 bases, and 9 bases lay outside the gene matches. Germline V gene lookup returns CDR1 DFQATT and CDR2 SNEGSKA (reference sequence). This CDR3 spans 15 amino acids. CDR3 bases: TGCAGTGCTAGTGGGGGACAGAGGTCGTACAATGAGCAGTTCTTC. Amino acids: CSASGGQRSYNEQFF.

This sequence joins TRBV12-3 or TRBV12-4 and TRBJ1-2, with D perhaps TRBD1 (5 bases). Deletions cut 6 bases from V and 6 bases from J, with 14 bases between. There are 13 residues in the CDR3. The CDR3 sequence is CASSRPPGDGYTF. The CDR3, as DNA: TGTGCCAGCAGCCGGCCCCCGGGGGATGGCTACACCTTC.

This sequence joins TRBV3-1 (or the pseudogene TRBV3-2) and TRBJ1-2, with D possibly matching TRBD1 (6 bases). Germline values: CDR1 LGHDT, CDR2 YNNKEL (reference sequence). The CDR3 runs 13 residues. V dropped 4 bases and J dropped 2 bases, with 8 bases sitting between them. The CDR3 loop reads CASSLQGNYGYTF. The CDR3 DNA reads as TGTGCCAGCAGCCTCCAGGGGAACTATGGCTACACCTTC.

The chain uses TRBV5-1 and TRBJ1-2; D is perhaps TRBD1 (5 bases). The CDR3 totals 14 residues. Germline-derived CDR1 and CDR2 are SGHRS and YFSETQ. Trimming stripped 5 bases from V and 3 bases from J, with 14 bases between. CDR3 in amino acids: CASSRTPGDYGYTF. The DNA of the CDR3 is TGCGCCAGCAGTCGCACGCCGGGGGACTATGGCTACACCTTC.

The chain combines TRBV7-2 with TRBJ1-1; D possibly corresponds to TRBD1 (6 bases). V was shortened by 5 bases and J by 0 bases, with 10 bases between the two germline ends. This CDR3 contains 14 residues. Germline V CDR1 and CDR2: SGHTA, FQGNSA. CDR3 sequence (DNA): TGTGCCAGCAGCCCTGACAGGTTGAACACTGAAGCTTTCTTT. Translated: CASSPDRLNTEAFF.

The chain is built from TRBV29-1 and TRBJ1-2, with a tentative D call TRBD1 (6 bases). Germline V lookup: CDR1 SQVTM, CDR2 ANQGSEA. The CDR3 length is 14 residues. With 4 bases removed from V and 4 bases from J, the gap between germline ends came to 16 bases. CDR3 in amino acids: CSVVGDTGIYGYTF. The CDR3 bases are TGCAGCGTTGTAGGGGACACTGGGATCTATGGCTACACCTTC.

This chain links TRBV7-9 with TRBJ1-2, with 11 bases identical to TRBD1. The CDR3 runs 18 residues. Germline CDR1 reads SEHNR; CDR2 reads FQNEAQ (reference sequence). With V trimmed by 3 bases and J by 2 bases, 11 bases remained unmatched. In DNA, the CDR3 is TGTGCCAGCAGCTTCGGCTCCGGATGGACAGGGGGCAACTATGGCTACACCTTC. Its protein is CASSFGSGWTGGNYGYTF.

This CDR3 reads CASSLPGNYGYTF. The CDR3 DNA follows: TGTGCCAGCAGCTTGCCCGGGAACTATGGCTACACCTTC. This chain links TRBV5-5 with TRBJ1-2; D is undetermined. In germline, CDR1 is SGHKS, CDR2 YYEKEE (reference sequence). The CDR3 spans 13 residues. With 1 base removed from V and 2 bases from J, the gap between germline ends came to 6 bases.

The chain joins TRBV19 to TRBJ1-1, with 8 bases that match TRBD1. Germline CDR1 and CDR2: LNHDA and SQIVND (reference sequence). V shed 7 bases and J 5 bases; nucleotides not matched to a gene: 9. The CDR3 has 14 amino acids. CDR3 region: CASMGRQGATEAFF. The CDR3 DNA sequence: TGTGCCAGTATGGGTAGGCAGGGGGCAACTGAAGCTTTCTTT.

DNA of the CDR3: TGCGCCAGCAGCTTGCCTCCGACAGGGCCCTCCTTCAGGATAGAGACCCAGTACTTC. Its protein product is CASSLPPTGPSFRIETQYF. V is TRBV5-1 and J is TRBJ2-5, with 7 bases fitting TRBD1. Germline CDR1 is SGHRS and CDR2 is YFSETQ. CDR3 length: 19 residues. V shed 1 base, J shed 4 bases, and the junction held 19 bases outside the gene matches. The entire variable domain, with the rest obtained from reference TRBV5-1 and TRBJ2-5, is as follows: KAGVTQTPRYLIKTRGQQVTLSCSPISGHRSVSWYQQTPGQGLQFLFEYFSETQRNKGNFPGRFSGRQFSNSRSEMNVSTLELGDSALYLCASSLPPTGPSFRIETQYFGPGTRLLVL.

J is TRBJ1-3 and V is TRBV4-2; no reliable D call. CDR3 size: 16 residues. V lost 0 bases and J 0 bases, leaving 9 bases between the germline ends. Germline V CDR1 and CDR2: LGHNA, YNFKEQ. The CDR3 reads CASSQDRLLSGNTIYF. CDR3 in DNA: TGTGCCAGCAGCCAAGATAGACTCCTCTCTGGAAACACCATATATTTT.

The chain recombines TRBV7-2 with TRBJ2-1, with TRBD2 matching over 9 bases. This CDR3 is built from 16 residues. Germline V gene sequence: CDR1 SGHTA, CDR2 FQGNSA. Trimming took 1 base from V and 3 from J; bases not matched to a gene: 4. The CDR3 is CASSLDLAGHYNEQFF. DNA of the CDR3: TGTGCCAGCAGCTTAGACCTAGCGGGGCACTACAATGAGCAGTTCTTC.

The chain combines TRBV30 with TRBJ1-1, with 7 bases identical to TRBD1. The CDR3 consists of 14 residues. Trimming took 1 base from V and 2 from J; bases not matched to a gene: 4. Per germline, CDR1 GTSNPN and CDR2 SVGIG (reference sequence). The CDR3 loop reads CAWSAGTANTEAFF. DNA for the CDR3: TGTGCCTGGAGTGCCGGGACAGCAAACACTGAAGCTTTCTTT.

In its sample, this clone was seen once. This chain uses TRBV3-1 (or the pseudogene TRBV3-2) with TRBJ1-1, with 7 nucleotides matching TRBD1. The CDR3 loop spans 15 amino acids. V dropped 1 base and J dropped 1; count of bases not matched to a gene: 3. Germline assignment: CDR1 LGHDT and CDR2 YNNKEL (reference sequence). CDR3 amino acids: CASSQATGANTEAFF. The CDR3 DNA reads as TGTGCCAGCAGCCAAGCCACAGGGGCGAACACTGAAGCTTTCTTT.

With regard to this clone: In the same sample, other DNA sequences code for this CDR3. V gene TRBV28 combines with J gene TRBJ2-7; D not resolved. The V gene's germline CDR1 is MDHEN and CDR2 SYDVKM. The CDR3 has 12 residues. The V end was cut by 5 bases, the J end by 1 base, with 6 bases between. The CDR3 region is CASSLISYEQYF. The CDR3 DNA is TGTGCCAGCAGTCTAATATCCTACGAGCAGTACTTC.

The rearrangement uses TRBV4-2 and TRBJ2-1, with TRBD2 identical over 15 bases. The CDR3 spans 18 residues. Germline assignment: CDR1 LGHNA and CDR2 YNFKEQ. J gave up 6 bases and V 2 bases, and 8 bases lay outside the gene matches. In DNA, the CDR3 is TGTGCCAGCAGCCAAAGGGGACTAGCGGGGGGACAAGGCAATGAGCAGTTCTTC. This sequence encodes CASSQRGLAGGQGNEQFF.

The V call is TRBV11-2, the J call TRBJ2-7; 7 positions agree with TRBD2. The J segment lost 2 bases and the V segment lost 8 bases, leaving 6 bases of the junction unmatched. This CDR3 has 13 residues. CDR1 and CDR2 from the germline V gene are SGHAT and FQNNGV. Written as DNA, the CDR3 is TGTGCCAGCGGAAGGCGGGGGACCTACGAGCAGTACTTC. Protein: CASGRRGTYEQYF.

J is TRBJ2-7 and V is TRBV25-1; maybe TRBD2 (6 bases). CDR3 length: 14 amino acids. Trimming left V 4 bases short and J 3 bases short, with 13 bases between. Germline assignment: CDR1 MGHDK and CDR2 SYGVNS. CDR3 sequence (DNA): TGTGCCAGCAGTGGGGAGGCCGGCGGCTACGAGCAGTACTTC. Its protein is CASSGEAGGYEQYF.

The CDR3 loop is CASSEDRENTIYF. CDR3 in DNA: TGCGCCAGCAGTGAAGACAGGGAAAACACCATATATTTT. The chain has TRBV10-1 and TRBJ1-3, with 7 bases matching TRBD1. Germline V lookup: CDR1 WNHNN, CDR2 SYGVQD (reference sequence). The J segment lost 6 bases and the V segment lost 3 bases, leaving 2 bases of the junction unmatched. The CDR3 covers 13 residues.

This clone was counted once. The chain employs TRBV28 and TRBJ2-5, with 10 bases aligning to TRBD1. J was trimmed by 3 bases and V by 5 bases; bases with no gene match: 9. Germline V gene lookup returns CDR1 MDHEN and CDR2 SYDVKM. The CDR3 contains 16 residues. The CDR3 is CASSDPRDRGEETQYF. In DNA, the CDR3 is TGTGCCAGCAGTGACCCGCGGGACAGGGGAGAAGAGACCCAGTACTTC.

J is TRBJ1-2 and V is TRBV2; D remains unclear. The CDR3 sequence is 14 residues long. Germline V gives CDR1 SNHLY, CDR2 FYNNEI. V gave up 7 bases and J gave up 1 base, with 13 bases separating them. As DNA, the CDR3 is TGTGCCAGCACCCGAGGAGGACTTAACTATGGCTACACCTTC. This gives the protein CASTRGGLNYGYTF.

The V call is TRBV5-1, the J call TRBJ1-5; D is undetermined. The CDR3 has 17 residues. Germline CDR1 is SGHRS and CDR2 is YFSETQ. The V gene lost 0 bases and the J gene lost 2 bases, with 15 bases spanning the gap. CDR3 sequence reads: CASSLDPLGVGNQPQHF. DNA for the CDR3: TGCGCCAGCAGCTTGGACCCTCTCGGGGTGGGCAATCAGCCCCAGCATTTT.

This chain connects TRBV11-2 to TRBJ2-5; D ambiguous. CDR1 and CDR2 (germline): SGHAT, FQNNGV. Trimming cost V 2 bases and J 3 bases, with 10 bases left between them. The CDR3 runs 14 residues. As DNA, the CDR3 is TGTGCCAGCAGCTTACGTGGGCAGAAAGAGACCCAGTACTTC. It is translated as CASSLRGQKETQYF.

The genes are TRBV6-5 and TRBJ1-4; D is uncertain. V was shortened by 5 bases and J by 8 bases, with 9 bases between the two germline ends. The germline V gene has CDR1 MNHEY and CDR2 SVGAGI. This CDR3 spans 12 amino acids. CDR3 nucleotides: TGTGCCAGCAGTCTCCGAGGGGAAAAACTGTTTTTT. Protein: CASSLRGEKLFF.